The next 16 T cell receptor beta chains were all read from a single sample in a study of T cell responses to AZD1222 COVID-19 vaccine. The data were produced by immunoSEQ multiplex PCR, yet TCRdb's version contains in-frame clones alone and is incomplete. Of about 85,000 clones in the sample, around 86% were seen once. This specimen was peripheral blood, taken on day 0 of AZD1222 vaccination. These receptors were collected from an adult in good health.

Written as DNA, the CDR3 is TGTGCCAGCAGCTTAGTGGCGGGAGGTGGTTACAATGAGCAGTTCTTC. Its translation: CASSLVAGGGYNEQFF. The chain couples TRBV7-2 to TRBJ2-1, with 8 bases fitting TRBD2. The CDR3 is 16 amino acids. The J segment lost 4 bases and the V segment lost 1 base, leaving 6 bases of the junction unmatched. Germline V CDR1 and CDR2: SGHTA, FQGNSA.

The chain uses TRBV19 and TRBJ2-5; D not resolved. V was trimmed by 1 base and J by 4 bases, leaving 16 bases between them. This CDR3 has 16 residues. Germline values: CDR1 LNHDA, CDR2 SQIVND (reference sequence). The DNA for the CDR3 is TGTGCCAGTAGTATAGCGGGCTCAGGAGCCGTAGAGACCCAGTACTTC. Its translation: CASSIAGSGAVETQYF.

The gene calls are TRBV7-2 and TRBJ1-1; possible D gene TRBD1, 6 bases. CDR3 length: 15 amino acids. V shed 0 bases and J shed 0 bases, with 8 bases lying between them. Per germline, CDR1 SGHTA and CDR2 FQGNSA. This CDR3 reads CASSLAGTMNTEAFF. The CDR3 DNA follows: TGTGCCAGCAGCTTAGCCGGGACAATGAACACTGAAGCTTTCTTT.

The rearrangement links TRBV6-2 or TRBV6-3 to TRBJ1-4; D gene ambiguous. V lost 0 bases to trimming and J lost 0 bases, with 17 bases between them. Germline loops: CDR1 MNHEY, CDR2 SVGEGT. This CDR3 has 19 residues. CDR3 bases: TGTGCCAGCAGTTACTCCCCAGGCAGGACCCATGCAACTAATGAAAAACTGTTTTTT. Protein sequence: CASSYSPGRTHATNEKLFF.

This chain uses TRBV27 with TRBJ2-7; 9 nucleotides align to TRBD2. The CDR3 is 15 amino acids. The germline CDR1 and CDR2 sequences are MNHEY and SMNVEV (reference sequence). The V and J ends lost 6 bases and 8 bases, in that order; junction bases with no gene match: 14. CDR3 residues: CASSRRGLADFQQYF. The CDR3 coding sequence is TGTGCCAGCAGCCGGAGGGGACTAGCAGATTTCCAGCAGTACTTC.

The chain uses TRBV29-1 and TRBJ2-5; the D is unclear. With 4 bases removed from V and 0 bases from J, the gap between germline ends came to 9 bases. Germline CDR1 and CDR2: SQVTM and ANQGSEA. The CDR3 runs to 13 residues. CDR3 DNA sequence: TGCAGCGTTGTTGTGGGTAACCAAGAGACCCAGTACTTC. Its protein is CSVVVGNQETQYF.

The chain uses TRBV3-1 (or the pseudogene TRBV3-2) and TRBJ1-2; 10 nucleotides align to TRBD1. Germline V gives CDR1 LGHDT, CDR2 YNNKEL (reference sequence). This CDR3 has 15 residues. Germline trimming cut 1 base from V and 6 bases from J; bases unmatched to any gene: 5. Here the CDR3 DNA reads TGTGCCAGCAGCCAAGTCAGGACAGGGGGGGATGGCTACACCTTC. Translating it yields CASSQVRTGGDGYTF.

The chain combines TRBV7-2 with TRBJ2-7, with 8 nucleotides matching TRBD2. This CDR3 has 14 residues. Germline CDR1 is SGHTA and CDR2 is FQGNSA. V lost 1 base and J lost 7; bases outside the gene matches: 6. In DNA, the CDR3 is TGTGCCAGCAGCTTAGTGGTAGCGGGGATAGAGCAGTACTTC. Its protein product is CASSLVVAGIEQYF. Using reference TRBV7-2 and TRBJ2-7 for the parts outside the CDR3, the full variable domain is GAGVSQSPSNKVTEKGKDVELRCDPISGHTALYWYRQSLGQGLEFLIYFQGNSAPDKSGLPSDRFSAERTGGSVSTLTIQRTQQEDSAVYLCASSLVVAGIEQYFGPGTRLTVT.

V gene TRBV6-6 combines with J gene TRBJ1-1; D ambiguous. CDR1 MNHNY and CDR2 SVGAGI come from the germline V gene (reference sequence). Deletions cut 6 bases from V and 2 bases from J, with 10 bases between. The CDR3 contains 13 residues. CDR3 nucleotides: TGTGCCAGCAGATTCGGCCTTAACACTGAAGCTTTCTTT. This encodes CASRFGLNTEAFF.

The chain combines TRBV29-1 with TRBJ1-1, with D hard to call. The germline V and J ends were trimmed by 6 bases and 4 bases, with 15 bases remaining between them. Germline V CDR1 and CDR2: SQVTM, ANQGSEA. The CDR3 totals 13 residues. The CDR3 spells CSVRTFEGTEAFF. The CDR3 DNA follows: TGCAGCGTCCGGACTTTCGAGGGCACTGAAGCTTTCTTT. Combining the CDR3 with reference TRBV29-1 and TRBJ1-1 gives the whole variable domain SAVISQKPSRDICQRGTSLTIQCQVDSQVTMMFWYRQQPGQSLTLIATANQGSEATYESGFVIDKFPISRPNLTFSTLTVSNMSPEDSSIYLCSVRTFEGTEAFFGQGTRLTVV.

V and J are TRBV2 and TRBJ2-1, with TRBD2 matching 7 bases. CDR1 is SNHLY, CDR2 FYNNEI, per germline. V gave up 3 bases and J gave up 1 base; unmatched junction bases: 6. The CDR3 loop spans 16 amino acids. The CDR3 here is CASSDFRGRSYNEQFF. The CDR3 coding sequence is TGTGCCAGCAGTGATTTTCGCGGGAGATCCTACAATGAGCAGTTCTTC.

This clone is a singleton in its sample. V and J are TRBV2 and TRBJ2-2; D is uncertain. This CDR3 is built from 16 residues. Looked up from germline, CDR1 is SNHLY and CDR2 is FYNNEI. V lost 0 bases and J 0 bases, leaving 8 bases between the germline ends. The CDR3 nucleotides are TGTGCCAGCAGTGAAGCGCGAGTTTCGAACACCGGGGAGCTGTTTTTT. It is translated as CASSEARVSNTGELFF.

The V and J genes are TRBV28 and TRBJ2-7, with D unclear. Germline CDR1 reads MDHEN; CDR2 reads SYDVKM. V was clipped by 3 bases and J by 11 bases, with 11 bases between them. The CDR3 length is 11 residues. As DNA, the CDR3 is TGTGCCAGCAGTTTCAGCACTGGGGAGTACTTC. Encoded protein: CASSFSTGEYF.

The V and J genes are TRBV7-3 and TRBJ1-6; a weak D match, TRBD1 (5 bases). The V end lost 0 bases, the J end lost 7 bases, and 10 bases lay between the germline ends. The V gene's germline CDR1 is SGHTA and CDR2 FQGTGA. This CDR3 has 15 residues. The CDR3: CASSLTGTENSPLHF. Here the CDR3 DNA reads TGTGCCAGCAGCTTAACAGGGACCGAAAATTCACCCCTCCACTTT.

This clone was seen only once. The sample holds other DNA sequences that translate to the same CDR3. The chain links TRBV28 to TRBJ1-5; D is ambiguous. Trimming took 2 bases from V and 5 from J, leaving 4 bases between them. CDR1 is MDHEN, CDR2 SYDVKM, per germline. CDR3 size: 12 residues. The CDR3 reads CASSLSHQPQHF. The CDR3, as DNA: TGTGCCAGCAGTTTAAGTCATCAGCCCCAGCATTTT.

V and J are TRBV14 and TRBJ2-1; 11 bases fit TRBD2. CDR3 size: 17 residues. The trim removed 0 bases at V and 3 bases at J, leaving 4 bases unmatched. Germline CDR1 is SGHDN and CDR2 is FVKESK. CDR3 sequence (DNA): TGTGCCAGCAGCCAAGATGTCCTAGCGGGAGGCTACAATGAGCAGTTCTTC. It yields the protein CASSQDVLAGGYNEQFF.